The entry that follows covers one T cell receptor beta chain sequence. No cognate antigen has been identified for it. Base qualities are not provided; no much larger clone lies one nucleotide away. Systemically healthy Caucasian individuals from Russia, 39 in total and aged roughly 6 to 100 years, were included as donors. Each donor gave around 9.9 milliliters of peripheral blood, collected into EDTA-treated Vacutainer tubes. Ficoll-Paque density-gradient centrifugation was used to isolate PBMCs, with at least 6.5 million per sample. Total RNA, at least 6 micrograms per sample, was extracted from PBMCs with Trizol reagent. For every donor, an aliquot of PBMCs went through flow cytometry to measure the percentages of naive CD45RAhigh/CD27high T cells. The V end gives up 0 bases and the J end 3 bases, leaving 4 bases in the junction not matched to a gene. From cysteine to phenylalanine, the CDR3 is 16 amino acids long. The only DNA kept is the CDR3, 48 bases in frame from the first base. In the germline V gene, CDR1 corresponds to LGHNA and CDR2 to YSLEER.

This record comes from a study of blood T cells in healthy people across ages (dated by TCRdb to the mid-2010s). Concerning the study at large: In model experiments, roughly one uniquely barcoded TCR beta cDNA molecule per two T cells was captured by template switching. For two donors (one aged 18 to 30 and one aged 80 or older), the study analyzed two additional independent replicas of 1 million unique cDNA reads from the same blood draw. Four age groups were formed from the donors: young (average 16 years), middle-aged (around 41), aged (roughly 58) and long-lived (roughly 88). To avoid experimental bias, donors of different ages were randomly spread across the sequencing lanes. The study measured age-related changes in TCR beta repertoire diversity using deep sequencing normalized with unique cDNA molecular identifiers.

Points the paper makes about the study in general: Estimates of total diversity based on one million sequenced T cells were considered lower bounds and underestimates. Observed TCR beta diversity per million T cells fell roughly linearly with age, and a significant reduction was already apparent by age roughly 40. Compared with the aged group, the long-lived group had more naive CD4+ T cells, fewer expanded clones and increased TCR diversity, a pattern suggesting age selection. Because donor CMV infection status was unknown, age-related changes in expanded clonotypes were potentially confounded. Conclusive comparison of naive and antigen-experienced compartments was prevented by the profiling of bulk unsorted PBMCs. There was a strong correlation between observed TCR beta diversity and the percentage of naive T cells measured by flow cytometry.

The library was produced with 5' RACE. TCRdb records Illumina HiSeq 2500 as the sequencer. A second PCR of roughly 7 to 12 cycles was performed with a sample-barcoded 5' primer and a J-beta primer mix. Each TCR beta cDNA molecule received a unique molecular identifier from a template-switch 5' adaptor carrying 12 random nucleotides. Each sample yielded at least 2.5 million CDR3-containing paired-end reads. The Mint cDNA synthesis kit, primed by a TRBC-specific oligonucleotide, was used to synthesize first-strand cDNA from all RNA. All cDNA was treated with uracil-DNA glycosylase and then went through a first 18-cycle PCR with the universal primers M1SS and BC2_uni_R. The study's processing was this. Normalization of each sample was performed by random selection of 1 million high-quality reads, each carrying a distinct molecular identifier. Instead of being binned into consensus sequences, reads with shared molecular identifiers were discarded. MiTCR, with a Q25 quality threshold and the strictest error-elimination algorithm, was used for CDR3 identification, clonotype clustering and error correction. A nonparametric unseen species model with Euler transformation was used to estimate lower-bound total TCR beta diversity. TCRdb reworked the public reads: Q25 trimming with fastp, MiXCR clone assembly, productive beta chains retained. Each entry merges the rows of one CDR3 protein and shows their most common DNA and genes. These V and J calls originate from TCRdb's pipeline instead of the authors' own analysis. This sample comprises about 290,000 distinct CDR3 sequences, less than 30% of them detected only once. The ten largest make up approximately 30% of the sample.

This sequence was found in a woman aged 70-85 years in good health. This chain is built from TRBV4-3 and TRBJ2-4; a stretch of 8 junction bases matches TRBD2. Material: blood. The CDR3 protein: CASSQEAGVGKNIQYF. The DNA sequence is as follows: TGCGCCAGCAGCCAAGAAGCGGGAGTGGGCAAAAACATTCAGTACTTC.